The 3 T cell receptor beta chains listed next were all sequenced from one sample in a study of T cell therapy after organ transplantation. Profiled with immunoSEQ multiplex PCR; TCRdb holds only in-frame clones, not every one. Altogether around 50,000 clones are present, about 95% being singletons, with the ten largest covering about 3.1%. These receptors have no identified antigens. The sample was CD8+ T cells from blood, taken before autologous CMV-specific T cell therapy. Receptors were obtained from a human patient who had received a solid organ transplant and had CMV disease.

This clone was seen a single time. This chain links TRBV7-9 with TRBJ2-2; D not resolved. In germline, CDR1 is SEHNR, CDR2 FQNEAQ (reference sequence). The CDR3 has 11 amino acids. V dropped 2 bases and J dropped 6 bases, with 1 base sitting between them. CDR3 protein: CASSLSGELFF. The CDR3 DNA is TGTGCCAGCAGCTTATCCGGGGAGCTGTTTTTT.

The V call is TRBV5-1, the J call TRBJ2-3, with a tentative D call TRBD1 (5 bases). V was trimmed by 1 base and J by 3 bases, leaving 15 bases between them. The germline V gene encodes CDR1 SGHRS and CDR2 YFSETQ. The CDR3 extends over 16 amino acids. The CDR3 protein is CASSLRAGLVTDTQYF. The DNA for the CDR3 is TGCGCCAGCAGCTTGCGTGCAGGGCTGGTGACAGATACGCAGTATTTT. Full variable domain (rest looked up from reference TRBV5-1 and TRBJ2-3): KAGVTQTPRYLIKTRGQQVTLSCSPISGHRSVSWYQQTPGQGLQFLFEYFSETQRNKGNFPGRFSGRQFSNSRSEMNVSTLELGDSALYLCASSLRAGLVTDTQYFGPGTRLTVL.

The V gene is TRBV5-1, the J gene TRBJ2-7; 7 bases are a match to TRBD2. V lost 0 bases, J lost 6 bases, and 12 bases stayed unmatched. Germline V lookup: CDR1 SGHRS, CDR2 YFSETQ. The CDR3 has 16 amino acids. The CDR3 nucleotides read TGCGCCAGCAGCTTGGCACTAGCGAACCCTACGGGCGAGCAGTACTTC. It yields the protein CASSLALANPTGEQYF.